Below, one T cell receptor (beta chain) is given with its context. No antigen is known for it. These data belong to a study of T cells in narcolepsy. Study context: Enrolled donors included narcolepsy type 1 or type 2 patients and healthy controls. The study, taken as a whole, reports: Reportedly, autoreactive clonotypes were serially detected in patients' blood but not controls'. In some patient and control memory CD4+ samples, autoreactive clones were absent. Same-patient CSF and blood CD4+ T cell clonotypes included HCRT-specific and TRIB2-specific autoreactive ones.

Sequencing used immunoSEQ multiplex PCR; TCRdb keeps in-frame clones, though not all of them. The table includes some 19,000 clones, just over 85% detected once. Germline CDR1 is SNHLY and CDR2 is FYNNEI. V was pared by 6 bases and J by 0 bases, with 10 bases of the junction left unmatched. The CDR3 sequence is 16 residues long. Sample: memory (CD45RA-) CD4+ T cells from blood. The chain carries TRBV2 and TRBJ2-7; the match to TRBD2 covers 8 bases. The sequence was obtained from a human donor in good health. The CDR3 DNA reads TGTGCCAGCAGGAAAACTAGCGGCACTTCCTCCTACGAGCAGTACTTC. Protein product: CASRKTSGTSSYEQYF.